This T cell receptor beta chain appears in the sequencing data of a study of Graves' ophthalmopathy and Graves' hyperthyroidism. Amplified material comprised TCR beta CDR3 regions derived from RNA transcripts. The authors performed first-round RT-PCR with HTBI primers and then a second-round multiplex PCR. TCRdb itself ran the multiplex PCR reads through MiXCR, one entry per CDR3 protein. The data show approximately 540,000 distinct CDR3 sequences, under 45% seen once. Trimming left V 5 bases short and J 3 bases short, with 14 bases between. The CDR3 has 14 residues. Germline V gene sequence: CDR1 SEHNR, CDR2 FQNEAQ (reference sequence). This clonotype appeared many times. Its antigen is as yet unknown. Study-level findings and limits: Detected in blood as well were most expanded thyroid clonotypes with frequency above 0.001. Sensitivity reached 60% to 71% and specificity about 78% when the model predicted ophthalmopathy progression.

Clinicians diagnosed using symptoms, serum thyroxine, TRAb, thyroid ultrasound and orbital computed tomography. The sequenced sample was peripheral blood or thyroid tissue (not recorded which). This chain uses TRBV7-9 with TRBJ2-7, with D tentatively TRBD1 or TRBD2 (5 bases each). The sequence came from an adult man with Graves' hyperthyroidism. For the CDR3, the DNA is TGTGCCAGCAGCCCGCAGGGAGTCGTCTACGAGCAGTACTTC. The encoded protein is CASSPQGVVYEQYF.